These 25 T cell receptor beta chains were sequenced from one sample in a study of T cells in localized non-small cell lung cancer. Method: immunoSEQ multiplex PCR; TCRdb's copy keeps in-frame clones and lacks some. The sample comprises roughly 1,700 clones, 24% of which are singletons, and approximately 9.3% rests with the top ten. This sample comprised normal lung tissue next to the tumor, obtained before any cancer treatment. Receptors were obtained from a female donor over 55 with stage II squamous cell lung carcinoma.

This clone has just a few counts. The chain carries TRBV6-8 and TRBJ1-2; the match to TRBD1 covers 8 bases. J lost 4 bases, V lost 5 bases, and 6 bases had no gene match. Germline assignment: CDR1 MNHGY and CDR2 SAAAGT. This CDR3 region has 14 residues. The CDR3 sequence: CASSPLGTGYGYTF. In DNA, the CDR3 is TGTGCCAGCAGTCCTTTAGGGACAGGCTATGGCTACACCTTC.

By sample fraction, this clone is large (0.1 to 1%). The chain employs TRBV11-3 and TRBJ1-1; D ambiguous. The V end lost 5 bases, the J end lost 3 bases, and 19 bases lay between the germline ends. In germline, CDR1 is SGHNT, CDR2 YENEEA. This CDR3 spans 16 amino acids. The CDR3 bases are TGTGCCAGCAGCCAAGTATCGGCATTACGAGACACTGAAGCTTTCTTT. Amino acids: CASSQVSALRDTEAFF.

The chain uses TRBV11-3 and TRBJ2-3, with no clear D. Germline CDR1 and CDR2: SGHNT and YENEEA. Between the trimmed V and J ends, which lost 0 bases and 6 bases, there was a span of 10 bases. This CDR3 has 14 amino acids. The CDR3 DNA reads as TGTGCCAGCAGCTTAGATGCCCTCGCCGATACGCAGTATTTT. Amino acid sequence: CASSLDALADTQYF.

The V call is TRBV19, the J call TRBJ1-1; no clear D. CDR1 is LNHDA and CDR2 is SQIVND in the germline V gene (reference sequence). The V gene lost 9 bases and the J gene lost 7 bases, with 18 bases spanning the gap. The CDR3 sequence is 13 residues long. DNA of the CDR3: TGTGCCAGCCGGGAGCCATACCTGGGTGAAGCTTTCTTT. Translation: CASREPYLGEAFF.

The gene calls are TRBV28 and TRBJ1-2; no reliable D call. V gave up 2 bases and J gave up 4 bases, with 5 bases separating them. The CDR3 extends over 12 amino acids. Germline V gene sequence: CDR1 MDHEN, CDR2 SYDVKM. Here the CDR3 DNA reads TGTGCCAGCAGTTTAACCGGCTATGGCTACACCTTC. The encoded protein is CASSLTGYGYTF.

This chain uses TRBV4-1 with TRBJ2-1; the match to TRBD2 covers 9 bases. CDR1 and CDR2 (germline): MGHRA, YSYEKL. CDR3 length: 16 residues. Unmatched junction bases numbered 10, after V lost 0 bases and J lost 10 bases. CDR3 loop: CASSQDGIAGVREQFF. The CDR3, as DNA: TGCGCCAGCAGCCAAGATGGCATAGCGGGAGTCAGGGAGCAGTTCTTC.

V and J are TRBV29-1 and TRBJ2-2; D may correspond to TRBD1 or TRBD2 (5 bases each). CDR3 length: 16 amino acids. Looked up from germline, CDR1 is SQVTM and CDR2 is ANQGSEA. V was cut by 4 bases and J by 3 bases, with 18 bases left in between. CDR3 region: CSVVFAGRGDTGELFF. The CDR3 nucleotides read TGCAGCGTTGTGTTCGCCGGGCGAGGGGACACCGGGGAGCTGTTTTTT.

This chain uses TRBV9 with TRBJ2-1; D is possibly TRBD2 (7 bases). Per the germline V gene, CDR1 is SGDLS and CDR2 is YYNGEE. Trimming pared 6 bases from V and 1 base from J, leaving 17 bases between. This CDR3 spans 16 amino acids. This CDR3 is CASTGAAGASYNEQFF. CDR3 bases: TGTGCCAGCACGGGAGCGGCGGGGGCTTCCTACAATGAGCAGTTCTTC.

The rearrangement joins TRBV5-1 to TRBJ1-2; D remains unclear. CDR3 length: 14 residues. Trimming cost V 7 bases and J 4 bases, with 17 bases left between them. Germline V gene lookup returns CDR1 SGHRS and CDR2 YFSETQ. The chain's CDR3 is CASREGIQGYGYTF. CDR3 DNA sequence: TGCGCCAGCCGGGAGGGAATTCAAGGCTATGGCTACACCTTC.

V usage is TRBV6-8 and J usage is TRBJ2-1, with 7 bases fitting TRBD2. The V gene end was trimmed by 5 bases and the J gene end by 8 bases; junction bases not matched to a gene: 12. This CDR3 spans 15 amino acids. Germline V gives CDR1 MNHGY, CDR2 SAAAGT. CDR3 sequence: CASSDYAGESDEQFF. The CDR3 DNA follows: TGTGCCAGCAGTGACTACGCGGGGGAAAGTGATGAGCAGTTCTTC.

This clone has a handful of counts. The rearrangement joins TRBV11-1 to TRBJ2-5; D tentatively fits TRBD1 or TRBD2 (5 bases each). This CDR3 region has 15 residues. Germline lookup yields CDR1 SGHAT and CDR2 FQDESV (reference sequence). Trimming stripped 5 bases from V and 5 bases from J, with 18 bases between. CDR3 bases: TGTGCCAGCAGCCCCCGGGGTAACGAGGGGGAGACCCAGTACTTC. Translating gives CASSPRGNEGETQYF.

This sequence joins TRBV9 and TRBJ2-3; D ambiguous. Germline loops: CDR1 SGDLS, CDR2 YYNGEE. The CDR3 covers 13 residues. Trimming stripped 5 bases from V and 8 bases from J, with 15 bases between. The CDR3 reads CASSEMISPTQYF. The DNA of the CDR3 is TGTGCCAGCAGTGAAATGATTTCACCTACGCAGTATTTT. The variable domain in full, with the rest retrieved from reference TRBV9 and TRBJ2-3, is DSGVTQTPKHLITATGQRVTLRCSPRSGDLSVYWYQQSLDQGLQFLIQYYNGEERAKGNILERFSAQQFPDLHSELNLSSLELGDSALYFCASSEMISPTQYFGPGTRLTVL.

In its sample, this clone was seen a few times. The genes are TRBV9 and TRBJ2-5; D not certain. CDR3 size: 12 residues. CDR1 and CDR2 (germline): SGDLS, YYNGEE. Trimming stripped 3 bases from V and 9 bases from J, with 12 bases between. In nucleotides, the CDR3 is TGTGCCAGCAGCGGGCTGGGTCGGGCCCAGTACTTC. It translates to CASSGLGRAQYF.

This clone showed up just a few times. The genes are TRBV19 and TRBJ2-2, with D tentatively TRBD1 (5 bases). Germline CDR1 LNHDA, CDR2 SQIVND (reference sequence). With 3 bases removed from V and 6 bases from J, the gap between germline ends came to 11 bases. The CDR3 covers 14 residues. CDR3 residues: CASSIVGLAGELFF. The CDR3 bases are TGTGCCAGTAGTATCGTGGGGCTTGCCGGGGAGCTGTTTTTT.

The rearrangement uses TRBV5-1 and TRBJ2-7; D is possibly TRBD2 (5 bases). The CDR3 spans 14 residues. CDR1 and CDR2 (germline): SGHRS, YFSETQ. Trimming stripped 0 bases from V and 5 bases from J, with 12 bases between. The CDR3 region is CASSLEAGGDEQYV. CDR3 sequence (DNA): TGCGCCAGCAGCTTGGAGGCGGGTGGAGACGAGCAGTACGTC.

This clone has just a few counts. CDR3 nucleotide sequence: TGTGCCAGCAGTTCCGTCGTGATCTCCCTTGAAGCTTTCTTT. Its protein is CASSSVVISLEAFF. The V and J genes are TRBV6-8 and TRBJ1-1, with D unclear. The germline V gene encodes CDR1 MNHGY and CDR2 SAAAGT. V was pared by 4 bases and J by 7 bases, with 16 bases between. The CDR3 runs to 14 residues.

DNA for the CDR3: TGTGCCAGCAGCTTTGACGGACTAGCGGGAGGGGTGAGTGTACAGACCCAGTACTTC. Translation gives CASSFDGLAGGVSVQTQYF. This chain links TRBV12-1 with TRBJ2-5; the table's D gene call, TRBD2, was not cross checked with the DNA. TRBV12-1 counts as a pseudogene. The CDR3 covers 19 residues.

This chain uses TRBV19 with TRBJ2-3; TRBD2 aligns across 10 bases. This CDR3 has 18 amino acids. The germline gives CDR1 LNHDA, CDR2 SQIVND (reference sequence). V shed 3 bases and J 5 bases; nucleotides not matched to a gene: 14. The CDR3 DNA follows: TGTGCCAGTAGTATTTACCCCCCAAGCGGGGGGGCCAGAGATACGCAGTATTTT. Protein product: CASSIYPPSGGARDTQYF.

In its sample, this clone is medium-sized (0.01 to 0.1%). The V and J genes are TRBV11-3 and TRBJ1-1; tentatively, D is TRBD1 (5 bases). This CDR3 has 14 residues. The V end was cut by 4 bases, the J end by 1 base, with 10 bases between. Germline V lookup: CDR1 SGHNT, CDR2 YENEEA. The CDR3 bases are TGTGCCAGCAGCTGGGGCCCGGGGAACACTGAAGCTTTCTTT. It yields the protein CASSWGPGNTEAFF.

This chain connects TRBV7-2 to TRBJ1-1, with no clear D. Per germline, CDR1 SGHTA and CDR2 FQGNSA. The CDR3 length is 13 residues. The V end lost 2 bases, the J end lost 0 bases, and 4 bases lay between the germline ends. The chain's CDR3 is CASSLQLNTEAFF. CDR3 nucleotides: TGTGCCAGCAGCTTACAGCTGAACACTGAAGCTTTCTTT.

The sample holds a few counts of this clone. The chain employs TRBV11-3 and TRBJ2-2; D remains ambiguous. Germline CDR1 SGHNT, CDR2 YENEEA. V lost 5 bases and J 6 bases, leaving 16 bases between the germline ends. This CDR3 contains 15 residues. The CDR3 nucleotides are TGTGCCAGCAGCACCGCAGTCCCAAACCCCGGGGAGCTGTTTTTT. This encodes CASSTAVPNPGELFF.

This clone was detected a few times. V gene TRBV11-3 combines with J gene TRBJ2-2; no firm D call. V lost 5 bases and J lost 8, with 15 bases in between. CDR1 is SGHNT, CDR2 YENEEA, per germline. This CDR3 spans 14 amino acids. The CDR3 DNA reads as TGTGCCAGCAGCCAGATAGAAGGACGGGGGGAGCTGTTTTTT. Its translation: CASSQIEGRGELFF.

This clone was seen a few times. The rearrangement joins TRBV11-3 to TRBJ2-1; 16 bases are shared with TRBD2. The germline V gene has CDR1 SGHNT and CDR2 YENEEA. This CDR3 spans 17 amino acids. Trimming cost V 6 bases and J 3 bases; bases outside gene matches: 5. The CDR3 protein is CASREGLAGGFYNEQFF. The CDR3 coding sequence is TGTGCCAGCAGGGAGGGACTAGCGGGGGGGTTCTACAATGAGCAGTTCTTC.

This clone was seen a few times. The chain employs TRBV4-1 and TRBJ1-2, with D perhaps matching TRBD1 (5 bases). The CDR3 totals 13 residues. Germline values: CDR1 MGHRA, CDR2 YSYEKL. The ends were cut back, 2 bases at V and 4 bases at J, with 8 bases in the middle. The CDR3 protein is CASSQLGLYGYTF. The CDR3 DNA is TGCGCCAGCAGCCAATTGGGGCTCTATGGCTACACCTTC.

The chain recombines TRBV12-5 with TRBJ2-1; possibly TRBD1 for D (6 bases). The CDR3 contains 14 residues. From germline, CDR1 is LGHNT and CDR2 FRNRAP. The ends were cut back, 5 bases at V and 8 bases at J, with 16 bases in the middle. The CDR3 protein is CASGPPDRPYEQFF. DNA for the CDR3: TGTGCTAGTGGTCCCCCGGACAGACCCTATGAGCAGTTCTTC.